A single TCR beta chain is shown here with its context. This sample was taken from a study of control samples from healthy donors and cancer patients. Germline V lookup: CDR1 SNHLY, CDR2 FYNNEI. CDR3 length equals 14 residues. The ends lost 5 bases at V and 8 bases at J; junction bases unmatched: 9. Repertoires were generated with immunoSEQ multiplex PCR, while TCRdb's copy carries only in-frame clones and drops some. The data hold fewer than 100,000 clones, with 70% to 90% observed a single time. This receptor was obtained from a woman in her forties or fifties in good health. The sequenced sample was blood. The genes are TRBV2 and TRBJ2-1, with TRBD1 matching 7 bases. CDR3 protein: CASSIQRGPDEQFF. The CDR3 nucleotides are TGTGCCAGCAGTATTCAAAGGGGGCCGGATGAGCAGTTCTTC.